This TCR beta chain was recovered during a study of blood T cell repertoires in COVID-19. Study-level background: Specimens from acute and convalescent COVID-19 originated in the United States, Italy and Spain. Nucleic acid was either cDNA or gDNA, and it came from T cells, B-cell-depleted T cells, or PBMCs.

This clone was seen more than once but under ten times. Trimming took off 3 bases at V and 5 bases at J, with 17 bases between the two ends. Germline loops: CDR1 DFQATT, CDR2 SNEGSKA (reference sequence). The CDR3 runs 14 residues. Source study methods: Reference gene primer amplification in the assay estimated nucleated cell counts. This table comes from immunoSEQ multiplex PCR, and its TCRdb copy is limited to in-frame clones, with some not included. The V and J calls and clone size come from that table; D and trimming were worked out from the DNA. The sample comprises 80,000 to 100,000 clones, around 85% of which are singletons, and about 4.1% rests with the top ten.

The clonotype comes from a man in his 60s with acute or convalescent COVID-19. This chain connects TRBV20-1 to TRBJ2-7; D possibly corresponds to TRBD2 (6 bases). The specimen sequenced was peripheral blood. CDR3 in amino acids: CSASRRTKVDEQYF. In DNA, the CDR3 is TGCAGTGCTAGTCGCAGGACTAAGGTCGACGAGCAGTACTTC.